This TCR beta chain emerged from a study of cytomegalovirus exposure and HLA in healthy donors. The CDR3 sequence is 14 residues long. In germline, CDR1 is SEHNR, CDR2 FQNEAQ (reference sequence). V lost 4 bases to trimming and J lost 5 bases; unmatched junction nucleotides: 3. PCR used 60 Vbeta primers and 13 Jbeta primers. Sequenced by immunoSEQ multiplex PCR; TCRdb stores in-frame clones only, minus some. The top ten clones hold roughly 4% of a sample with some 140,000 clones, about 83% of them seen once. Sequencing input: PBMCs. The source is a middle-aged woman in good health and CMV-seronegative. The rearrangement uses TRBV7-9 and TRBJ1-5; the match to TRBD1 covers 9 bases. The CDR3 DNA sequence: TGTGCCAGCAGCTGGGGGGACAGGGATCAGCCCCAGCATTTT. It is translated as CASSWGDRDQPQHF.